The 25 T cell receptor beta chains below all came from one sample that was sequenced in a study of T cells in Graves' hyperthyroidism and ophthalmopathy (dated by TCRdb to about 2019). The library was made by multiplex PCR. TCRdb names Illumina HiSeq 2000 as the instrument used. The TCR beta CDR3 regions were amplified from the RNA transcripts. The first round of RT-PCR for the TCR CDR3 was performed with the HTBI primer set and the Qiagen OneStep RT-PCR kit. TCRdb reanalyzed the raw reads on its own, using fastp at Q25 for trimming and MiXCR for clone calling, and kept in-frame beta chains. Rows are combined by CDR3 protein, so each entry shows the most common genes and DNA. This sample comprises 550,000 to 700,000 distinct CDR3 sequences, roughly 14% of them detected only once. 4.3% of the sample goes to the ten largest clones. Sequencing input: blood. These receptors came from a woman aged 40 to 50 with Graves' ophthalmopathy.

In its sample, this clonotype was seen many times. The V gene is TRBV28, the J gene TRBJ1-2; 8 bases map to TRBD1. Unmatched junction bases numbered 9, after V lost 7 bases and J lost 8 bases. CDR3 size: 13 residues. Germline V gives CDR1 MDHEN, CDR2 SYDVKM. CDR3 protein: CASIPGQARGYTF. The CDR3 bases are TGTGCCAGCATCCCGGGACAGGCGCGGGGCTACACCTTC.

This clonotype appeared a single time. The genes are TRBV11-2 and TRBJ2-7, with TRBD1 identical over 11 bases. Germline-derived CDR1 and CDR2 are SGHAT and FQNNGV. The CDR3 sequence is 17 residues long. Trimming took 6 bases from V and 3 from J; bases not matched to a gene: 13. The CDR3 loop is CASSKDRGRVQNYEQYF. Written as DNA, the CDR3 is TGTGCCAGCAGTAAGGACAGGGGGCGAGTTCAAAACTACGAGCAGTACTTC.

The chain is built from TRBV30 and TRBJ2-7; 7 bases agree with TRBD1. The CDR3 consists of 15 residues. The V and J ends lost 0 bases and 4 bases, in that order; junction bases with no gene match: 9. CDR1 and CDR2 from the germline V gene are GTSNPN and SVGIG (reference sequence). The CDR3 is CAWSVSTGLGYEQYF. In DNA form, the CDR3 reads TGTGCCTGGAGTGTTTCGACAGGGCTGGGTTACGAGCAGTACTTC.

At least ten counts were recorded for this clonotype. The chain uses TRBV12-3 or TRBV12-4 and TRBJ2-2; D is ambiguous. CDR3 length equals 13 residues. V was trimmed by 6 bases and J by 3 bases, leaving 8 bases between them. The CDR3 sequence is CASSSKHTGELFF. The CDR3 DNA sequence: TGTGCCAGCAGCTCCAAACACACCGGGGAGCTGTTTTTT.

This chain connects TRBV12-3 or TRBV12-4 to TRBJ1-5; D not resolved. This CDR3 comprises 14 residues. V lost 1 base to trimming and J lost 5 bases, with 9 bases between them. CDR3 coding DNA: TGTGCCAGCAGTTTAGGTCGAAGGGATCAGCCCCAGCATTTT. It yields the protein CASSLGRRDQPQHF.

This chain connects TRBV5-1 to TRBJ2-2; D unclear. This CDR3 comprises 16 residues. Germline lookup yields CDR1 SGHRS and CDR2 YFSETQ. Trimming took 4 bases from V and 5 from J, leaving 18 bases between them. The CDR3 here is CASSPRRGTNTGELFF. The CDR3 bases are TGCGCCAGCAGCCCTCGCCGTGGAACCAATACCGGGGAGCTGTTTTTT.

The sample holds many counts of this clonotype. The chain joins TRBV2 to TRBJ1-1; 7 positions match TRBD1. The CDR3 runs 14 residues. V dropped 5 bases and J dropped 5; count of bases not matched to a gene: 8. The V gene's germline CDR1 is SNHLY and CDR2 FYNNEI. The CDR3 DNA follows: TGTGCCAGCAGTTACTCCGGGACAGCGACTGAAGCTTTCTTT. Protein product: CASSYSGTATEAFF.

With regard to this clonotype: This may stem from a read error, because a much larger clone lies one nucleotide away. This chain joins TRBV5-1 and TRBJ1-1, with 7 bases fitting TRBD1. Trimming removed 5 bases from V and 3 bases from J; junction bases left unmatched: 4. The CDR3 loop spans 13 amino acids. Germline values: CDR1 SGHRS, CDR2 YFSETQ. The CDR3 bases are TGCGCCAGCAGAAAGGGGGCGGACACTGAAGCTTTCTTT. It codes for CASRKGADTEAFF.

This clonotype appeared many times. V is TRBV12-3 or TRBV12-4 and J is TRBJ1-5; maybe TRBD1 (5 bases). V was pared by 7 bases and J by 3 bases, with 10 bases between. This CDR3 is built from 13 residues. CDR3 sequence: CASNEGFNQPQHF. The CDR3 DNA is TGTGCCAGCAATGAGGGGTTCAATCAGCCCCAGCATTTT.

This clonotype was seen ten or more times. This may be a read error, as it is one base from a much larger clone. V gene TRBV7-8 combines with J gene TRBJ1-1, with TRBD1 as a possible D gene (5 bases). The CDR3 contains 14 residues. The V end lost 1 base, the J end lost 0 bases, and 6 bases lay between the germline ends. The germline gives CDR1 SGHVS, CDR2 FQNEAQ. The CDR3: CASSLVQVNTEAFF. The CDR3 nucleotides read TGTGCCAGCAGCTTAGTACAGGTGAACACTGAAGCTTTCTTT.

This clonotype was detected ten times or more. The J gene is TRBJ2-2, the V gene TRBV7-9; no definite D call. CDR1 is SEHNR, CDR2 FQNEAQ, per germline (reference sequence). The CDR3 covers 14 residues. V was pared by 3 bases and J by 7 bases, with 12 bases between. The CDR3 DNA reads TGTGCCAGCAGCTTTGAACGAACCCACGGGGAGCTGTTTTTT. Translation gives CASSFERTHGELFF. Variable domain in full (rest from reference TRBV7-9 and TRBJ2-2): DTGVSQNPRHKITKRGQNVTFRCDPISEHNRLYWYRQTLGQGPEFLTYFQNEAQLEKSRLLSDRFSAERPKGSFSTLEIQRTEQGDSAMYLCASSFERTHGELFFGEGSRLTVL.

There are many counts of this clonotype. The chain carries TRBV27 and TRBJ1-1, with a weak D call TRBD1 (5 bases). This CDR3 is 15 amino acids long. In germline, CDR1 is MNHEY, CDR2 SMNVEV (reference sequence). V was clipped by 5 bases and J by 5 bases, with 18 bases between them. Written as DNA, the CDR3 is TGTGCCAGCAGTCCACGCTACGGGGCGAGGACTGAAGCTTTCTTT. Its translation is CASSPRYGARTEAFF.

This clonotype has at least ten counts. The chain links TRBV6-1 to TRBJ1-2, with D possibly TRBD1 on 5 matching bases. The CDR3 spans 16 residues. Trimming took off 6 bases at V and 1 base at J, with 18 bases between the two ends. The germline V gene has CDR1 MNHNS and CDR2 SASEGT. CDR3 DNA sequence: TGTGCCAGCAGGCCAAGGGCGGGGGAGGGTAACTATGGCTACACCTTC. This sequence encodes CASRPRAGEGNYGYTF.

This clonotype was picked up many times. The V call is TRBV12-3 or TRBV12-4, the J call TRBJ1-1, with a possible D match to TRBD1 (5 bases). Between the trimmed V and J ends, which lost 5 bases and 1 base, there was a span of 11 bases. The CDR3 contains 14 residues. This chain's CDR3 is CASSQGFGNTEAFF. As DNA, the CDR3 is TGTGCCAGCAGTCAGGGTTTTGGGAACACTGAAGCTTTCTTT.

This clonotype was detected many times. The V gene is TRBV20-1, the J gene TRBJ2-7; weak D call: TRBD2 (5 bases). Germline V gives CDR1 DFQATT, CDR2 SNEGSKA (reference sequence). The CDR3 covers 14 residues. V was trimmed by 3 bases and J by 1 base, leaving 13 bases between them. DNA of the CDR3: TGCAGTGCTAGTGGAGTAGCGTTGTCCTACGAGCAGTACTTC. This codes for CSASGVALSYEQYF.

This clonotype was picked up many times. With a much larger clone just one base away, this may be a read error. This chain joins TRBV15 and TRBJ1-2; no firm D call. The CDR3 has 14 amino acids. Germline V gene sequence: CDR1 LNHNV, CDR2 YYDKDF (reference sequence). The CDR3 bases are TGTGCCACCAGCAGAGATTCGACGGCATATGGCCACACCTTC. Translating it yields CATSRDSTAYGHTF.

This chain links TRBV6-1 with TRBJ2-7; the match to TRBD1 covers 9 bases. The trim removed 6 bases at V and 4 bases at J, leaving 7 bases unmatched. CDR1 is MNHNS, CDR2 SASEGT, per germline. CDR3 size: 14 residues. CDR3 protein: CASRRGQGGYEQYF. For the CDR3, the DNA is TGTGCCAGCAGACGGGGACAGGGAGGATACGAGCAGTACTTC.

This chain links TRBV12-3 or TRBV12-4 with TRBJ2-5; 10 nucleotides match TRBD1. The CDR3 loop spans 15 amino acids. V was clipped by 6 bases and J by 2 bases; unmatched bases: 6. CDR3 coding DNA: TGTGCCAGCAGCGACAGGGGGCAGTGGCAAGAGACCCAGTACTTC. Protein sequence: CASSDRGQWQETQYF.

This clonotype was found many times. The chain couples TRBV28 to TRBJ1-2; D may be TRBD1 (5 bases). V lost 3 bases, J lost 8 bases, and 13 bases lay in between. The CDR3 is 13 residues long. CDR1 and CDR2 (germline): MDHEN, SYDVKM. CDR3 amino acids: CASSFWGLKGYTF. DNA for the CDR3: TGTGCCAGCAGTTTTTGGGGGTTGAAGGGCTACACCTTC.

This clonotype was seen a few times. This chain links TRBV19 with TRBJ2-7; no definite D call. CDR3 length: 12 amino acids. Germline CDR1 reads LNHDA; CDR2 reads SQIVND (reference sequence). Between the trimmed V and J ends, which lost 3 bases and 7 bases, there was a span of 10 bases. The DNA of the CDR3 is TGTGCCAGTAGTATCCGGTTTGGAGAGCAGTACTTC. As protein: CASSIRFGEQYF.

This clonotype showed up just a few times. The gene calls are TRBV20-1 and TRBJ1-6; TRBD1 aligns across 10 bases. V lost 5 bases and J lost 8; bases outside the gene matches: 9. The CDR3 consists of 15 residues. Germline-derived CDR1 and CDR2 are DFQATT and SNEGSKA (reference sequence). CDR3 in amino acids: CSAHNRQGADSPLHF. Written as DNA, the CDR3 is TGCAGTGCTCACAATAGACAGGGGGCAGATTCACCCCTCCACTTT.

This clonotype was observed a handful of times. This rearrangement joins TRBV11-2 to TRBJ2-7; TRBD1 aligns across 11 bases. CDR3 length: 17 residues. Germline CDR1 and CDR2: SGHAT and FQNNGV. V trimming: 2 bases; J trimming: 4 bases; junction bases outside the gene matches: 10. This chain's CDR3 is CASSLSPAGQGAYEQYF. The CDR3 nucleotides read TGTGCCAGCAGCTTATCCCCGGCCGGACAGGGGGCTTACGAGCAGTACTTC.

This clonotype has more than one count but fewer than ten. The V and J genes are TRBV28 and TRBJ1-2, with 9 bases that match TRBD1. The V gene end was trimmed by 7 bases and the J gene end by 3 bases; junction bases not matched to a gene: 9. The CDR3 length is 15 residues. Germline CDR1 MDHEN, CDR2 SYDVKM. CDR3 sequence (DNA): TGTGCCAGCAAGGGTTCCGGGACAGGGCACTATGGCTACACCTTC. Translating it yields CASKGSGTGHYGYTF.

In this sample, this clonotype turned up many times. This chain joins TRBV6-2 or TRBV6-3 and TRBJ2-7, with D perhaps matching TRBD2 (5 bases). The germline gives CDR1 MNHEY, CDR2 SVGEGT. V dropped 3 bases and J dropped 0 bases, with 9 bases sitting between them. The CDR3 loop spans 14 amino acids. CDR3 nucleotides: TGTGCCAGCAGTTATCGGAGCGGCTCCTACGAGCAGTACTTC. It codes for CASSYRSGSYEQYF.

J is TRBJ2-7 and V is TRBV2, with 8 bases identical to TRBD2. The CDR3 extends over 14 amino acids. V was pared by 6 bases and J by 2 bases, with 6 bases of the junction left unmatched. CDR1 SNHLY and CDR2 FYNNEI come from the germline V gene. The CDR3 loop reads CASRTGTRPYEQYF. The CDR3 coding sequence is TGTGCCAGCAGGACCGGGACTAGGCCCTACGAGCAGTACTTC.